This T cell receptor beta chain comes out of a study of T cells after yellow fever vaccination. Across the whole study: Researchers used SMART-Seq v4 Ultra Low Input to prepare fractions that had low cell numbers.

The CDR3 is 13 residues long. Trimming stripped 4 bases from V and 6 bases from J, with 10 bases between. Germline CDR1 SNHLY, CDR2 FYNNEI. Via MiXCR, TCRdb re-called the 5' RACE reads, giving one row per CDR3 protein. The sample contains about 5,800 distinct CDR3 sequences, roughly 6.5% of which appear only once. Study results and caveats: Sorted memory subsets on day 0 showed almost all vaccine-responding clonotypes to be undetectable. Some clonotypes, a small share, were shared between CD4 and CD8 compartments. Subsequent to the booster, the majority of primary-vaccination clones reappeared (around 96% CD4, around 85% CD8).

Ten or more counts support this clonotype. This specimen consisted of PBMCs, either bulk or a sorted T-cell subset (CD4+, CD8+, memory, or dextramer-sorted; not recorded which), obtained around 15 days after the first yellow fever vaccination. The chain uses TRBV2 and TRBJ1-5; D gene uncertain. This receptor was obtained from a man younger than 35 who received the YFV17D yellow fever vaccine. The CDR3 coding sequence is TGTGCCAGCAGTGGGGTGTCGAGTCAGCCCCAGCATTTT. Its translation: CASSGVSSQPQHF.